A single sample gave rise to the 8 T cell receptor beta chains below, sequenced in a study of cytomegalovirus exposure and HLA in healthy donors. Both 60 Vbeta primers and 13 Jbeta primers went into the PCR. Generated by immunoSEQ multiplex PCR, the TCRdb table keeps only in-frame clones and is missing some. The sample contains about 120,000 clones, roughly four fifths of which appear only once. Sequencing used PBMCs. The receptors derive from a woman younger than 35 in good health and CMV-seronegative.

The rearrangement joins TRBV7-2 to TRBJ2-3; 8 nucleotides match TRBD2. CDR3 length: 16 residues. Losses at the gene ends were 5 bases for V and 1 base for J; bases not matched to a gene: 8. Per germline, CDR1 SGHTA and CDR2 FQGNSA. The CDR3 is CASSPGRGVRTDTQYF. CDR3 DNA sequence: TGTGCCAGCAGCCCTGGGCGGGGGGTCCGCACAGATACGCAGTATTTT.

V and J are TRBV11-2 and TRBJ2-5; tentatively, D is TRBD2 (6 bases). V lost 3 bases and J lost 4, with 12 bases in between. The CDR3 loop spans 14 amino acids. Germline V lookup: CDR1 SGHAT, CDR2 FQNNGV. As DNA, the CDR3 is TGTGCCAGCAGCTTGCGGGACTGGGGAGAGACCCAGTACTTC. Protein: CASSLRDWGETQYF. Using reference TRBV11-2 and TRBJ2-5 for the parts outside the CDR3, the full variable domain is EAGVAQSPRYKIIEKRQSVAFWCNPISGHATLYWYQQILGQGPKLLIQFQNNGVVDDSQLPKDRFSAERLKGVDSTLKIQPAKLEDSAVYLCASSLRDWGETQYFGPGTRLLVL.

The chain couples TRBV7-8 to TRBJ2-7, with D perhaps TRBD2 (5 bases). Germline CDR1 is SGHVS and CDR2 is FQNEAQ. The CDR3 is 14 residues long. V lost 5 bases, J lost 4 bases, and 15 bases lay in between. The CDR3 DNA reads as TGTGCCAGCAGCCACGCCGGAGGCGATTACGAGCAGTACTTC. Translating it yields CASSHAGGDYEQYF.

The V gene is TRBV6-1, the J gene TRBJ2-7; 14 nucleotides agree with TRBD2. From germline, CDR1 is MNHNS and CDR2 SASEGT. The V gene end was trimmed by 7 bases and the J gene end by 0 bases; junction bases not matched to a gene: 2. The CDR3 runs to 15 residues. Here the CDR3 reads CASNGLAGGSYEQYF. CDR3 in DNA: TGTGCCAGCAACGGACTAGCGGGGGGCTCCTACGAGCAGTACTTC.

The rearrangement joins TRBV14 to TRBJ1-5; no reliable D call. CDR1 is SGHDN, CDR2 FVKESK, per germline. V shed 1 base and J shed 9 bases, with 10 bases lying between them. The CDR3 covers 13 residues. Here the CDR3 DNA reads TGTGCCAGCAGCCAAGGTATCGAGTTGCCCCAGCATTTT. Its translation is CASSQGIELPQHF.

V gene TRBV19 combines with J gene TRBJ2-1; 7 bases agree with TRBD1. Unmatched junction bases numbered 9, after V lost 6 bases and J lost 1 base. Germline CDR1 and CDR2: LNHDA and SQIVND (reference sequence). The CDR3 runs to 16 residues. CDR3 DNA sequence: TGTGCCAGTAGCTTTGGGACAGACCCTTCCTACAATGAGCAGTTCTTC. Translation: CASSFGTDPSYNEQFF.

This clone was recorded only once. The DNA of the CDR3 is TGTGCCAGCAGCGACCGACAGGGGAACACTGAAGCTTTCTTT. Translating gives CASSDRQGNTEAFF. This rearrangement joins TRBV7-8 to TRBJ1-1; 7 bases fit TRBD1. V lost 5 bases to trimming and J lost 1 base; unmatched junction nucleotides: 4. The CDR3 extends over 14 amino acids. Germline lookup yields CDR1 SGHVS and CDR2 FQNEAQ.

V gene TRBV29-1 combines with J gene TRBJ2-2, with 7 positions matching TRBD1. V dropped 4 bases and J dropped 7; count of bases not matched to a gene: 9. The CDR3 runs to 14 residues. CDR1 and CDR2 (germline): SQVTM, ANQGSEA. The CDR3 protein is CSVGAGGNGGELFF. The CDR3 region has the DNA TGCAGCGTTGGTGCAGGGGGAAATGGCGGGGAGCTGTTTTTT.